A single sample is the source of the 5 T cell receptor beta chains below, sequenced in a study of a mutant IDH1 vaccine in newly diagnosed glioma. No antigen has been identified for these receptors. The time point: week 47, end of study. Topical imiquimod was applied with each vaccine dose, which held 300 ug of mutant IDH1 20-mer peptide. Sequenced by immunoSEQ multiplex PCR; TCRdb stores in-frame clones only, minus some. The table records roughly 51,000 clones, roughly 83% of them present only once. The sample here was PBMCs, taken from a glioma patient whose treatment included an IDH1 peptide vaccine. The receptors were gathered from a woman younger than 45 with glioma. Some clones in this sample may be carry-over from other donors' samples.

This rearrangement joins TRBV18 to TRBJ1-1; D uncertain. V shed 0 bases and J shed 0 bases, with 11 bases lying between them. The CDR3 sequence is 16 residues long. Germline-derived CDR1 and CDR2 are KGHSH and LQKENI. This CDR3 reads CASSPPAQFMNTEAFF. The CDR3 region has the DNA TGTGCCAGCTCACCACCAGCCCAGTTCATGAACACTGAAGCTTTCTTT.

The rearrangement links TRBV29-1 to TRBJ1-2; 10 bases align to TRBD1. CDR1 is SQVTM, CDR2 ANQGSEA, per germline. J was trimmed by 5 bases and V by 6 bases; bases with no gene match: 9. The CDR3 contains 14 residues. The CDR3 sequence: CSVARTGGKYGYTF. CDR3 bases: TGCAGCGTCGCTCGGACAGGGGGAAAGTATGGCTACACCTTC.

The gene calls are TRBV12-5 and TRBJ2-2; weak D call: TRBD1 (6 bases). The CDR3 runs 12 residues. Trimming shortened V by 7 bases and J by 4 bases, and 7 bases separated the two germline ends. From germline, CDR1 is LGHNT and CDR2 FRNRAP. The CDR3 reads CASVQGTGELFF. The CDR3 DNA sequence: TGTGCTAGTGTACAGGGCACCGGGGAGCTGTTTTTT.

V and J are TRBV28 and TRBJ1-1; D remains ambiguous. Germline-derived CDR1 and CDR2 are MDHEN and SYDVKM. V was clipped by 2 bases and J by 5 bases, with 12 bases between them. The CDR3 runs 14 residues. Written as DNA, the CDR3 is TGTGCCAGCAGTTTAGGGTCGGGAGGGACTGAAGCTTTCTTT. Its translation is CASSLGSGGTEAFF.

The chain is built from TRBV2 and TRBJ2-2; 10 bases map to TRBD2. The germline CDR1 and CDR2 sequences are SNHLY and FYNNEI. CDR3 length equals 15 residues. The V gene end was trimmed by 7 bases and the J gene end by 5 bases; junction bases not matched to a gene: 7. The DNA of the CDR3 is TGTGCCAGCAAGATTAGCGGGAGGTTTACCGGGGAGCTGTTTTTT. It encodes CASKISGRFTGELFF.